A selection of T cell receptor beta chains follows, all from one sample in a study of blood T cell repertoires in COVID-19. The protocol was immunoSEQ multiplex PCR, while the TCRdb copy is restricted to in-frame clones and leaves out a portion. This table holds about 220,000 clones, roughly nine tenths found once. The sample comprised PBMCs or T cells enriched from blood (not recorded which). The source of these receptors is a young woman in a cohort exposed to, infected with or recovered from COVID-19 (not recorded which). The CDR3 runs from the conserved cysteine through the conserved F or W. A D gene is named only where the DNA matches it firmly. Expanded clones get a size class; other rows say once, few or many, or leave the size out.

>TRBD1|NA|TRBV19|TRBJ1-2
TGTGCCAGTAACCATCAGGGGGCTCCCTATGGCTACACCTTC
CASNHQGAPYGYTF
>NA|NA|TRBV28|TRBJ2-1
TGTGCCAGCAGTTTACCCTCCAGGCAGCCCTACAATGAGCAGTTCTTC
CASSLPSRQPYNEQFF
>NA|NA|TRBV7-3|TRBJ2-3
TGTGCCAGCAGCCCCCTTGCTAGCAGCACAGATACGCAGTATTTT
CASSPLASSTDTQYF
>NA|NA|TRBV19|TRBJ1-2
TGTGCCAGTAGTATAAGTGGCAGGGTAAATGGCTACACCTTC
CASSISGRVNGYTF
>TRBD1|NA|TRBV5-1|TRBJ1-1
TGCGCCAGCAGCTTGGGAGAACAGGGGTGGACTGAAGCTTTCTTT
CASSLGEQGWTEAFF
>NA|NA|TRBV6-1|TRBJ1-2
TGTGCCAGCAGTGACAGGTCTGAAAACTATGGCTACACCTTC
CASSDRSENYGYTF
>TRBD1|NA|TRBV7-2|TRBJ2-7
TGTGCCAGCAGCGGGACAGGGAGGTTCCACGAGCAGTACTTC
CASSGTGRFHEQYF
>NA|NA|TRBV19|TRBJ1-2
TGTGCCAGCAAACTTCAACGGGGGGGCGACTATGGCTACACCTTC
CASKLQRGGDYGYTF
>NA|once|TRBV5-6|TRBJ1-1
TGTGCCAGCAGCTTGTGGCAGGGGACCACTGAAGCTTTCTTT
CASSLWQGTTEAFF
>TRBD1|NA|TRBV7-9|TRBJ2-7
TGTGCCAGCAGCCCAGACAGGGGGTATAACTACGAGCAGTACTTC
CASSPDRGYNYEQYF
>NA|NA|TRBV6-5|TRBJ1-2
TGTGCCAGCAGTACAGCGGCCTATGGCTACACCTTC
CASSTAAYGYTF
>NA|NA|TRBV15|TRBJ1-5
TGTGCCACCAGCAGAGATCTGGCAGGGTATAGCAATCAGCCCCAGCATTTT
CATSRDLAGYSNQPQHF
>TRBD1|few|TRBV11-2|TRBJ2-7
TGTGCCAGCAGCTTTGACAGGGACTACGAGCAGTACTTC
CASSFDRDYEQYF
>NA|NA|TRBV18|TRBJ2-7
TGTGCCAGCTCACCTCCCCAGTTCTACGAGCAGTACTTC
CASSPPQFYEQYF
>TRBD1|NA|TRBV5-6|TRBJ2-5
TGTGCCAGCAGCCGGGACAGGGTGGAGACCCAGTACTTC
CASSRDRVETQYF
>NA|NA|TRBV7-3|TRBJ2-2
TGTGCCAGCAGCCCCGGGACTGCGAACACCGGGGAGCTGTTTTTT
CASSPGTANTGELFF
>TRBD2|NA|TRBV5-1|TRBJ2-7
TGCGCCAGCAGCCCGCAGGGCCTAGCGGGAGGCTCCTACGAGCAGTACTTC
CASSPQGLAGGSYEQYF
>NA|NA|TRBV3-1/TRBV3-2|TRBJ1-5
TGTGCCAGCAGCCAAGACAGGGTAGACAATCAGCCCCAGCATTTT
CASSQDRVDNQPQHF
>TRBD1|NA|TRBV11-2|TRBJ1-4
TGTGCCAGCAGCCCGATAGGGTGGGACAGCAATGAAAAACTGTTTTTT
CASSPIGWDSNEKLFF
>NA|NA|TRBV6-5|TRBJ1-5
TGTGCCAGCAGTTACTCGGGGGGAAGACATCAGCCCCAGCATTTT
CASSYSGGRHQPQHF
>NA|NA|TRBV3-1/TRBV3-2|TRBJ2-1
TGTGCCAGCAGCCAAGATTCGGAGGAGCAGTTCTTC
CASSQDSEEQFF
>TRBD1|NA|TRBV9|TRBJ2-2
TGTGCCAGCAGCGCGGGACAGACGGGCGCGAACACCGGGGAGCTGTTTTTT
CASSAGQTGANTGELFF
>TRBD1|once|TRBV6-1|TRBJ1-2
TGTGCCAGCAGTGATACGGGACAGGGGTTGTGGGGCTACACCTTC
CASSDTGQGLWGYTF
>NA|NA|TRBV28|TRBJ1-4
TGTGCCAGCAGCCCCCAAAATGAAAAACTGTTTTTT
CASSPQNEKLFF
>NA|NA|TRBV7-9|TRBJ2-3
TGTGCCAGCAGCCACTCAAGCACAGATACGCAGTATTTT
CASSHSSTDTQYF
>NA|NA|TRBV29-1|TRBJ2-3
TGCAGCGTTGACCGGGGGGCGGACACAGATACGCAGTATTTT
CSVDRGADTDTQYF
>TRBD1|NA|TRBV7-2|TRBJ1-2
TGTGCCAGCAGGAGGGACAGGAGGAACTATGGCTACACCTTC
CASRRDRRNYGYTF
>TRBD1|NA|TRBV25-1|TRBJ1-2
TGTGCCAGCAGTTATATCCGGGACAGGGAAGGAAACTATGGCTACACCTTC
CASSYIRDREGNYGYTF
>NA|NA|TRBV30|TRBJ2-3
TGTGCCTGGACCCTCACAGATACGCAGTATTTT
CAWTLTDTQYF
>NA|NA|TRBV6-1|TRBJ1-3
TGTGCCAGCAGTGACGGCGGGTCTGGAAACACCATATATTTT
CASSDGGSGNTIYF
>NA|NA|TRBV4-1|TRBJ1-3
TGCGCCAGCAGCCTAGGTCCCCCTGGACAAAGTTCGGGAAACACCATATATTTT
CASSLGPPGQSSGNTIYF
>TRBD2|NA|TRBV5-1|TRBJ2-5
TGCGCCAGCAGACTAGCGGGAGAAGAGACCCAGTACTTC
CASRLAGEETQYF
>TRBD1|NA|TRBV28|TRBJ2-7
TGTGCCAGCAGTAGGACAGGGGGCAAGAGGAACGAGCAGTACTTC
CASSRTGGKRNEQYF
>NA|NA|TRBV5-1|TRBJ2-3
TGCGCCAGCAGTACCTCGGTAGCCCGCACAGATACGCAGTATTTT
CASSTSVARTDTQYF
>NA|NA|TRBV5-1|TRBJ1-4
TGCGCCAGCAGCTCCAGTAATCCTAATGAAAAACTGTTTTTT
CASSSSNPNEKLFF
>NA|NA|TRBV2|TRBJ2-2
TGTGCCAGACAGACCGAGAACACCGGGGAGCTGTTTTTT
CARQTENTGELFF
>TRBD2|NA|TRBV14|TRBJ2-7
TGTGCCAGCAGCCCGCTAGCGGAACCCTACGAGCAGTACTTC
CASSPLAEPYEQYF
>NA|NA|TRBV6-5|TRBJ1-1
TGTGCCAGCAGCAATCGGGGTTTGAACACTGAAGCTTTCTTT
CASSNRGLNTEAFF